These 7 T cell receptor beta chains originate from one sample sequenced in a study of blood T cell repertoires in COVID-19. Sequencing was performed with immunoSEQ multiplex PCR; in TCRdb, only in-frame clones are kept and a portion is missing. The sample has roughly 160,000 clones, about 86% seen once. The sequencing sample was made of peripheral blood. The source is a young man with acute or convalescent COVID-19.

This sequence joins TRBV28 and TRBJ2-2; D perhaps matches TRBD2 (5 bases). The CDR3 extends over 15 amino acids. V shed 4 bases and J shed 1 base, with 10 bases lying between them. Per the germline V gene, CDR1 is MDHEN and CDR2 is SYDVKM. CDR3 amino acids: CASSSGIGNTGELFF. For the CDR3, the DNA is TGTGCCAGCAGTTCGGGAATAGGGAACACCGGGGAGCTGTTTTTT. The variable domain in full, completed from reference TRBV28 and TRBJ2-2, reads DVKVTQSSRYLVKRTGEKVFLECVQDMDHENMFWYRQDPGLGLRLIYFSYDVKMKEKGDIPEGYSVSREKKERFSLILESASTNQTSMYLCASSSGIGNTGELFFGEGSRLTVL.

The CDR3 nucleotides read TGTGCCAGCAGTGAAGCTGGGGGACTAGCGGGGTTTCAAGAGACCCAGTACTTC. Protein sequence: CASSEAGGLAGFQETQYF. The chain combines TRBV6-1 with TRBJ2-5; TRBD2 aligns across 13 bases. From germline, CDR1 is MNHNS and CDR2 SASEGT. The CDR3 runs to 18 residues. With 0 bases clipped from V and 2 bases from J, the junction kept 6 bases outside the gene matches.

This clone showed up just once. The chain combines TRBV6-6 with TRBJ1-3; D remains unclear. Trimming stripped 5 bases from V and 1 base from J, with 9 bases between. CDR1 and CDR2 (germline): MNHNY, SVGAGI (reference sequence). The CDR3 loop spans 14 amino acids. The CDR3 DNA sequence: TGTGCCAGCAGTCCAGGAGGATCTGGAAACACCATATATTTT. Translation gives CASSPGGSGNTIYF.

The chain links TRBV5-6 to TRBJ1-2, with a possible D match to TRBD1 (5 bases). This CDR3 comprises 13 residues. Trimming cost V 5 bases and J 4 bases, with 12 bases left between them. The germline CDR1 and CDR2 sequences are SGHDT and YYEEEE. The CDR3 here is CASSSRGLYGYTF. CDR3 DNA: TGTGCCAGCAGTTCCCGGGGACTCTATGGCTACACCTTC.

Concerning this clone itself: Because the CDR3's place on the DNA is in doubt, the DNA is left out and the CDR3 is given as listed by TCRdb. V is TRBV6-5 and J is TRBJ1-2; the table assigns TRBD1, which was not confirmed against the DNA. The CDR3 spans 14 amino acids, including both terminal residues. CDR1 is MNHEY and CDR2 is SVGAGI in the germline V gene. CDR3 protein: CASSTSDRYYGYTF.

This rearrangement joins TRBV5-4 to TRBJ2-3; 7 positions agree with TRBD2. This CDR3 contains 15 residues. Germline V CDR1 and CDR2: SGHNT, YYREEE (reference sequence). V dropped 3 bases and J dropped 1; count of bases not matched to a gene: 5. The CDR3 DNA follows: TGTGCCAGCAGCTCTAATGCGGGGGGCACAGATACGCAGTATTTT. This encodes CASSSNAGGTDTQYF.

The rearrangement joins TRBV7-2 to TRBJ2-7, with 7 bases fitting TRBD1. The germline V gene has CDR1 SGHTA and CDR2 FQGNSA. The V segment lost 3 bases and the J segment 3 bases; nucleotides outside the gene matches: 11. This CDR3 comprises 16 residues. CDR3 nucleotides: TGTGCCAGCAGCTTTCAAGACAGGGTCCAAAACTACGAGCAGTACTTC. Translation gives CASSFQDRVQNYEQYF.